The rows below give T cell receptor beta chains drawn from one sample of a study of blood T cell repertoires in COVID-19. The data were produced by immunoSEQ multiplex PCR, yet TCRdb's version contains in-frame clones alone and is incomplete. The sample lists approximately 250,000 clones, 85% to 95% occurring once. The material sequenced was PBMCs or T cells enriched from blood (not recorded which). These receptors all stem from a man between 35 and 55 years old who had been exposed to COVID-19. The CDR3 runs from the conserved cysteine through the conserved F or W. Fields, in order: V gene, CDR3 length, D gene, J gene, CDR3 protein, CDR3 DNA. D genes are given only for firm matches.

v_gene: TRBV28; len: 14; d_gene: TRBD1; j_gene: TRBJ1-1; CDR3aa: CASRPGTANTEAFF; CDR3nt: TGTGCCAGCAGACCAGGGACAGCGAACACTGAAGCTTTCTTT
v_gene: TRBV5-7; len: 16; d_gene: .; j_gene: TRBJ1-1; CDR3aa: CASSCLRGIVKTEAFF; CDR3nt: TGTGCCAGCAGCTGCCTTAGGGGGATAGTAAAAACTGAAGCTTTCTTT
v_gene: TRBV28; len: 14; d_gene: .; j_gene: TRBJ2-2; CDR3aa: CASSLAGNTGELFF; CDR3nt: TGTGCCAGCAGTCTGGCAGGGAACACCGGGGAGCTGTTTTTT
v_gene: TRBV18; len: 15; d_gene: .; j_gene: TRBJ1-5; CDR3aa: CASSPNVIEDQPQHF; CDR3nt: TGTGCCAGCTCACCCAACGTGATTGAGGATCAGCCCCAGCATTTT
v_gene: TRBV5-1; len: 12; d_gene: .; j_gene: TRBJ1-1; CDR3aa: CASSLYSGEAFF; CDR3nt: TGCGCCAGCAGCTTATACAGCGGTGAAGCTTTCTTT
v_gene: TRBV11-2; len: 16; d_gene: .; j_gene: TRBJ2-7; CDR3aa: CASSSRPAINIHEQYF; CDR3nt: TGTGCCAGCAGCTCTAGGCCGGCTATAAATATCCACGAGCAGTACTTC
v_gene: TRBV28; len: 15; d_gene: .; j_gene: TRBJ1-2; CDR3aa: CASSFPAGRDHGYTF; CDR3nt: TGTGCCAGCAGTTTCCCCGCAGGGAGGGACCATGGCTACACCTTC
v_gene: TRBV11-2; len: 14; d_gene: TRBD2; j_gene: TRBJ2-7; CDR3aa: CASSASSGSYEQYF; CDR3nt: TGTGCCAGCAGCGCGTCTAGCGGTTCCTACGAGCAGTACTTC
v_gene: TRBV3-1/TRBV3-2; len: 14; d_gene: .; j_gene: TRBJ2-7; CDR3aa: CASSHDSRSYEQYF; CDR3nt: TGTGCCAGCAGCCACGACAGTAGATCCTACGAGCAGTACTTC
v_gene: TRBV27; len: 16; d_gene: .; j_gene: TRBJ2-6; CDR3aa: CASRTEGGDGANVLTF; CDR3nt: TGTGCCAGCAGAACCGAAGGAGGGGATGGGGCCAACGTCCTGACTTTC
v_gene: TRBV6-2/TRBV6-3; len: 11; d_gene: .; j_gene: TRBJ2-7; CDR3aa: CASSAVYEQYF; CDR3nt: TGTGCCAGCAGTGCGGTCTACGAGCAGTACTTC